This TCR beta chain was sequenced in a study of T-cell reconstitution after alpha-beta-depleted transplantation in children. The ends were cut back, 6 bases at V and 0 bases at J, with 14 bases in the middle. The CDR3 extends over 15 amino acids. Preparation of the TCRbeta library was carried out with unique molecular identifiers. TCRdb re-called the PCR reads through MiXCR, storing one row per CDR3 protein. The table has around 370,000 distinct CDR3 sequences, over 9% seen once. This clonotype has a count of ten or more. The sample in question was PBMCs from the stem cell graft donor, obtained from the stem cell graft. This rearrangement joins TRBV12-3 or TRBV12-4 to TRBJ1-1; no firm D call. This TCR came from a human donor who donated a stem cell graft to a child with acute lymphoblastic leukemia. The CDR3 DNA sequence: TGTGCCAGCAGCCGACTTACACGCATGAACACTGAAGCTTTCTTT. Translating it yields CASSRLTRMNTEAFF.